This entry lists 10 T cell receptor beta chains sequenced from one sample in a study of cytomegalovirus exposure and HLA in healthy donors (dated by TCRdb to 2016 to 2017). Receptors were amplified or captured by the immunoSEQ multiplex PCR assay. For the multiplex PCR, a mixture combining 60 forward primers for TCR Vbeta segments and 13 reverse primers for TCR Jbeta segments was used. TCRdb's version of the immuneACCESS table is confined to in-frame rearrangements and falls short of the full clone set. An unresolved V gene accounts for under half of the shortfall where checked; the remainder is of unknown origin. Counted in this sample were some 150,000 clones; 79% of them appeared once. The ten largest clones take up about 2.2% of the sample. The sequencing input was PBMCs. The receptors were sampled from a woman between 45 and 60 years old in good health and CMV-seronegative.

A word on this clone: The same CDR3 is also encoded by other DNA sequences in this sample. The V and J genes are TRBV4-3 and TRBJ2-7; 8 nucleotides align to TRBD2. Trimming removed 1 base from V and 4 bases from J; junction bases left unmatched: 6. CDR3 size: 15 residues. Germline V gene sequence: CDR1 LGHNA, CDR2 YSLEER. Written as DNA, the CDR3 is TGCGCCAGCAGCCAAGGTCGGGAGGGTTATTACGAGCAGTACTTC. It encodes CASSQGREGYYEQYF.

In the case of this clone: The same CDR3 arises from other DNA sequences in this sample as well. The chain couples TRBV28 to TRBJ1-2, with TRBD1 identical over 8 bases. This CDR3 has 15 amino acids. V gave up 5 bases and J gave up 2 bases; unmatched junction bases: 7. Germline-derived CDR1 and CDR2 are MDHEN and SYDVKM. The CDR3 sequence: CASSGTGGANYGYTF. The CDR3 DNA reads TGTGCCAGCAGTGGCACAGGGGGGGCAAACTATGGCTACACCTTC.

This chain joins TRBV19 and TRBJ1-5; 7 nucleotides agree with TRBD1. The CDR3 length is 18 residues. J lost 0 bases, V lost 5 bases, and 13 bases had no gene match. Germline CDR1 and CDR2: LNHDA and SQIVND (reference sequence). The CDR3 region is CASSLISGGINSNQPQHF. CDR3 in DNA: TGTGCCAGTAGTTTGATATCAGGGGGAATAAATAGCAATCAGCCCCAGCATTTT.

The chain has TRBV19 and TRBJ2-1; D is unclear. With 6 bases removed from V and 2 bases from J, the gap between germline ends came to 17 bases. The germline V gene encodes CDR1 LNHDA and CDR2 SQIVND (reference sequence). The CDR3 has 16 residues. CDR3 in amino acids: CASRNQPGRAYNEQFF. DNA of the CDR3: TGTGCCAGTAGAAACCAACCGGGTCGGGCCTACAATGAGCAGTTCTTC.

The V gene is TRBV5-4, the J gene TRBJ2-7, with 11 bases identical to TRBD2. The V segment lost 5 bases and the J segment 0 bases; nucleotides outside the gene matches: 4. This CDR3 contains 15 residues. Germline V lookup: CDR1 SGHNT, CDR2 YYREEE (reference sequence). In DNA, the CDR3 is TGTGCCAGCAGGGTAGCGGGAGGGAGCTCCTACGAGCAGTACTTC. Its protein product is CASRVAGGSSYEQYF. The full variable domain, with the rest looked up from reference TRBV5-4 and TRBJ2-7, is ETGVTQSPTHLIKTRGQQVTLRCSSQSGHNTVSWYQQALGQGPQFIFQYYREEENGRGNFPPRFSGLQFPNYSSELNVNALELDDSALYLCASRVAGGSSYEQYFGPGTRLTVT.

This rearrangement joins TRBV11-2 to TRBJ2-5, with a tentative D call TRBD1 (6 bases). CDR3 length: 18 residues. V lost 1 base to trimming and J lost 2 bases, with 20 bases between them. Germline CDR1 SGHAT, CDR2 FQNNGV. The CDR3 DNA reads as TGTGCCAGCAGCTTAGGCGTGAACAGGGCCCCGGCTCAAGAGACCCAGTACTTC. Amino acid sequence: CASSLGVNRAPAQETQYF.

The rearrangement uses TRBV2 and TRBJ2-5; D is unresolved. The J call may not be correct, given that the DNA end is closer to TRBJ2-7. Germline V gives CDR1 SNHLY, CDR2 FYNNEI. This CDR3 is built from 11 residues. CDR3 protein: CASRQSYEQYF. In DNA form, the CDR3 reads TGTGCCAGCAGACAGTCCTACGAGCAGTACTTC.

Written as DNA, the CDR3 is TGTGCCAGCAGCTTAGATCGTGCGGGGGGGACCGGGGAGCTGTTTTTT. It specifies CASSLDRAGGTGELFF. The V and J genes are TRBV11-2 and TRBJ2-2; the match to TRBD2 covers 9 bases. The CDR3 contains 16 residues. Per the germline V gene, CDR1 is SGHAT and CDR2 is FQNNGV. The junction had 4 bases not matched to a gene; V was cut back by 0 bases and J by 5 bases.

The chain carries TRBV28 and TRBJ2-7; unclear D gene. V was cut by 6 bases and J by 2 bases, with 11 bases left in between. CDR1 and CDR2 from the germline V gene are MDHEN and SYDVKM. The length of the CDR3 is 13 residues. CDR3 sequence (DNA): TGTGCCAGCAGCTTCCTCCCTGCCTACGAGCAGTACTTC. Translating it yields CASSFLPAYEQYF.

This clone has just a few counts. This sequence joins TRBV27 and TRBJ2-7; 8 nucleotides match TRBD1. Germline values: CDR1 MNHEY, CDR2 SMNVEV (reference sequence). V shed 5 bases and J 3 bases; nucleotides not matched to a gene: 3. This CDR3 is built from 13 residues. The CDR3 DNA reads TGTGCCAGCAGTAACAGGGGGTACTACGAGCAGTACTTC. This encodes CASSNRGYYEQYF.